This T cell receptor beta chain appears in the sequencing data of a study of beta chain features in type 1 diabetes. This clone has only a few counts. The antigen remains undetermined. The V gene lost 0 bases and the J gene lost 3 bases, with 10 bases spanning the gap. Per germline, CDR1 LGHNA and CDR2 YSLEER. The CDR3 sequence is 15 residues long. Regarding the study as a whole: Researchers report that Type 1 diabetes patients had moderately but significantly shorter TCRB CDR3s across all four CD4+ subsets.

The entirety of the isolated RNA underwent reverse transcription, so expressed TCRB transcripts were sequenced. The repertoire was sequenced with immunoSEQ multiplex PCR; TCRdb's copy has only in-frame clones and lacks some. The sample consists of 300,000 to 350,000 clones, around 8.5% of them appearing once. The chain uses TRBV4-3 and TRBJ2-3, with D maybe TRBD1 (5 bases). The sequencing sample was made of central memory CD4+ T cells from blood. This TCR came from a man aged 30-40 years with type 1 diabetes. The CDR3 region is CASSQDRAGTDTQYF. CDR3 nucleotides: TGCGCCAGCAGCCAAGATAGGGCAGGGACAGATACGCAGTATTTT.